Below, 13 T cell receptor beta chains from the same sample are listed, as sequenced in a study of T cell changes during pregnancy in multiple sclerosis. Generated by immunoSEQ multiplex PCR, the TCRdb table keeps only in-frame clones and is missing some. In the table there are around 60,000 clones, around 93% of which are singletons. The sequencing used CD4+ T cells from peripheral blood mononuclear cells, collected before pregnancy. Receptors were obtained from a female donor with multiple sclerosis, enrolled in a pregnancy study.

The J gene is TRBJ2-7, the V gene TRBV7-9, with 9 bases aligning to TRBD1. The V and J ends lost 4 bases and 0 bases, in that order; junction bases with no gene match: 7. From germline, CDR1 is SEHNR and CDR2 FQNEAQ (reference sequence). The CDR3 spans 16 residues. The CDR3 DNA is TGTGCCAGCAGCTCCGGGGGACAGGGTAGCTCCTACGAGCAGTACTTC. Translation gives CASSSGGQGSSYEQYF.

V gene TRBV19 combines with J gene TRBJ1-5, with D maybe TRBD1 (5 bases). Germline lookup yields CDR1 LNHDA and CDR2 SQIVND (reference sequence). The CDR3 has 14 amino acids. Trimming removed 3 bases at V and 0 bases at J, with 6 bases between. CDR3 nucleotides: TGTGCCAGTAGTATGGGGCGTAGCAATCAGCCCCAGCATTTT. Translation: CASSMGRSNQPQHF.

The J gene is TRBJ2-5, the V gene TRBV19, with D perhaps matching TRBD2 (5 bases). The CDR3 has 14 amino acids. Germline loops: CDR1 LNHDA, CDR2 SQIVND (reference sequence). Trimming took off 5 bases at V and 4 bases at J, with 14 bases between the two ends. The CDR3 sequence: CASSPGLVGETQYF. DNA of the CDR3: TGTGCCAGTAGTCCAGGACTGGTGGGAGAGACCCAGTACTTC.

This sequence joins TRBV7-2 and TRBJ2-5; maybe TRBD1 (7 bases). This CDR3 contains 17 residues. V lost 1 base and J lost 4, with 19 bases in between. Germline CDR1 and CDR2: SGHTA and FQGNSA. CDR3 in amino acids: CASSLVARQGGGETQYF. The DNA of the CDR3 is TGTGCCAGCAGCTTAGTGGCCCGACAGGGAGGAGGAGAGACCCAGTACTTC.

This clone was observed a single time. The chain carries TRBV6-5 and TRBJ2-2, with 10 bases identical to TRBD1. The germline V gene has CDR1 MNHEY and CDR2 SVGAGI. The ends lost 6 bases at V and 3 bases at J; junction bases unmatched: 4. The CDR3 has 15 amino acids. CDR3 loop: CASRADRGHTGELFF. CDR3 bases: TGTGCCAGCAGAGCTGACAGGGGGCACACCGGGGAGCTGTTTTTT.

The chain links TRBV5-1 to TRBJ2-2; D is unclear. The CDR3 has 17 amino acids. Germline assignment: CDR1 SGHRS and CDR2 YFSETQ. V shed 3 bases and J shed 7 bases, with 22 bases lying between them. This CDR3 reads CASSSTLVGQVNGELFF. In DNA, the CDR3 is TGCGCCAGCAGCTCCACACTCGTTGGTCAGGTCAACGGGGAGCTGTTTTTT.

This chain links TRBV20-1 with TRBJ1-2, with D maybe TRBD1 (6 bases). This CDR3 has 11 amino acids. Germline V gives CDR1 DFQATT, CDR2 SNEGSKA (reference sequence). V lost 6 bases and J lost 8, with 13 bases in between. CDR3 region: CSALTGRGYTF. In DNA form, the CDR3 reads TGCAGTGCCCTGACAGGAAGGGGCTACACCTTC.

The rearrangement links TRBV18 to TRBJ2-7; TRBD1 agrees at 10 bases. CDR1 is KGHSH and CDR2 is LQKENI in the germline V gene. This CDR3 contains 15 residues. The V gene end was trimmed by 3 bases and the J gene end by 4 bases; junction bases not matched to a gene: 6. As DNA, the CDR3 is TGTGCCAGCTCACCGGGACAGGGGAGGGAGTACGAGCAGTACTTC. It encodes CASSPGQGREYEQYF. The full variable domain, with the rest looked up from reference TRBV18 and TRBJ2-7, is NAGVMQNPRHLVRRRGQEARLRCSPMKGHSHVYWYRQLPEEGLKFMVYLQKENIIDESGMPKERFSAEFPKEGPSILRIQQVVRGDSAAYFCASSPGQGREYEQYFGPGTRLTVT.

The CDR3 region has the DNA TGTGCCAGTAGGCACCGACAGGGACCGAACACTGAAGCTTTCTTT. Encoded protein: CASRHRQGPNTEAFF. The rearrangement uses TRBV19 and TRBJ1-1; TRBD1 agrees at 7 bases. Germline assignment: CDR1 LNHDA and CDR2 SQIVND (reference sequence). This CDR3 region has 15 residues. J gave up 1 base and V 6 bases, and 8 bases lay outside the gene matches.

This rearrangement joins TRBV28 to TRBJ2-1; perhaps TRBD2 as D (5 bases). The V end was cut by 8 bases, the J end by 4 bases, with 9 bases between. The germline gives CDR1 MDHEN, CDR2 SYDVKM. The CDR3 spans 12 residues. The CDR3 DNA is TGTGCCAGCGTATCGGGGTACAATGAGCAGTTCTTC. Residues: CASVSGYNEQFF.

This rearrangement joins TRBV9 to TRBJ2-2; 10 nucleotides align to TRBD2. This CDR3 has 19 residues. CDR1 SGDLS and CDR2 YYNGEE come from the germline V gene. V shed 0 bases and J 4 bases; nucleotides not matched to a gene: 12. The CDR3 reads CASSVDGASGSFGTGELFF. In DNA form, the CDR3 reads TGTGCCAGCAGCGTAGATGGGGCTAGCGGGAGTTTCGGCACCGGGGAGCTGTTTTTT.

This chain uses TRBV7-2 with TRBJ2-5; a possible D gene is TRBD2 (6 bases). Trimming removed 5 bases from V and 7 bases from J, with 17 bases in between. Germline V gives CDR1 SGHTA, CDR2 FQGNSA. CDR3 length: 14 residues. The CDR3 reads CASSREGGTRTQYF. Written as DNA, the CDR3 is TGTGCCAGCAGCCGAGAGGGAGGCACCAGGACCCAGTACTTC.

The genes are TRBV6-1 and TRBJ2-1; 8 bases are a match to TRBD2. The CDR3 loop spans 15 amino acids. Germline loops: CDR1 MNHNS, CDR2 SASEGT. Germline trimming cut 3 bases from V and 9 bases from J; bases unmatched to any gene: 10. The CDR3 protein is CASSETSVKLGEQFF. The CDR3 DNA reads TGTGCCAGCAGTGAGACTAGCGTTAAGTTGGGTGAGCAGTTCTTC.